What follows are 28 T cell receptor beta chains derived from one specimen sequenced in a study of blood T cell repertoires in COVID-19. The assay was immunoSEQ multiplex PCR, and TCRdb's table has in-frame clones only and misses some. Among about 97,000 clones listed, more than 65% were seen once. The sample consisted of peripheral blood. The receptors originated from a man in his sixties with acute or convalescent COVID-19.

CDR3 nucleotide sequence: TGTGCCAGTAGTATAGTTTTAGAGAGCGGGGGTTTCACAGATACGCAGTATTTT. This encodes CASSIVLESGGFTDTQYF. The chain recombines TRBV19 with TRBJ2-3, with 8 positions matching TRBD2. The CDR3 sequence is 18 residues long. The J segment lost 2 bases and the V segment lost 1 base, leaving 11 bases of the junction unmatched. The V gene's germline CDR1 is LNHDA and CDR2 SQIVND (reference sequence).

The CDR3 DNA reads TGTGCCAGCAGCTTGTCCCCTATAGCAAGATCTAACGAGCAGTACTTC. This sequence encodes CASSLSPIARSNEQYF. This chain connects TRBV5-5 to TRBJ2-7, with unresolved D. CDR1 and CDR2 (germline): SGHKS, YYEKEE (reference sequence). Trimming removed 1 base at V and 5 bases at J, with 19 bases between. The CDR3 is 16 residues long.

This clone has only one observation. The V gene is TRBV4-1, the J gene TRBJ2-2, with 7 bases matching TRBD2. The germline CDR1 and CDR2 sequences are MGHRA and YSYEKL. J lost 3 bases, V lost 5 bases, and 6 bases had no gene match. The CDR3 consists of 15 residues. CDR3 nucleotides: TGCGCCAGCAGCTCCAGCGGGGTTCACACCGGGGAGCTGTTTTTT. This codes for CASSSSGVHTGELFF.

The chain combines TRBV18 with TRBJ2-3; perhaps TRBD2 as D (5 bases). The CDR3 is 16 residues long. Germline CDR1 reads KGHSH; CDR2 reads LQKENI. V gave up 3 bases and J gave up 0 bases, with 13 bases separating them. CDR3 amino acids: CASSPVSGVSTDTQYF. As DNA, the CDR3 is TGTGCCAGCTCACCTGTGAGCGGAGTTAGCACAGATACGCAGTATTTT.

This rearrangement joins TRBV4-3 to TRBJ2-1, with 9 bases that match TRBD2. The V gene end was trimmed by 4 bases and the J gene end by 8 bases; junction bases not matched to a gene: 9. Germline CDR1 LGHNA, CDR2 YSLEER. The CDR3 contains 15 residues. CDR3 sequence (DNA): TGCGCCAGCAGCCTTAGCGGGAGTAGATGGGATGAGCAGTTCTTC. Translation gives CASSLSGSRWDEQFF.

The V and J genes are TRBV27 and TRBJ2-7; maybe TRBD2 (5 bases). The CDR3 runs to 13 residues. V was trimmed by 3 bases and J by 5 bases, leaving 11 bases between them. The germline V gene has CDR1 MNHEY and CDR2 SMNVEV (reference sequence). The CDR3 is CASSFGVGDEQYF. Written as DNA, the CDR3 is TGTGCCAGCAGTTTCGGGGTGGGTGACGAGCAGTACTTC.

The chain carries TRBV12-3 or TRBV12-4 and TRBJ2-1; D is unresolved. This CDR3 has 12 residues. V shed 2 bases and J shed 10 bases, with 9 bases lying between them. The CDR3 region has the DNA TGTGCCAGCAGTTTAACCTACGTGGAGCAGTTCTTC. Residues: CASSLTYVEQFF.

The genes are TRBV19 and TRBJ1-2, with D tentatively TRBD1 (5 bases). CDR3 length: 16 residues. Germline lookup yields CDR1 LNHDA and CDR2 SQIVND (reference sequence). The V end lost 2 bases, the J end lost 4 bases, and 17 bases lay between the germline ends. The CDR3 nucleotides read TGTGCCAGTAGTATAAGTTCGGGGGGTTACGTCTATGGCTACACCTTC. This sequence encodes CASSISSGGYVYGYTF. Supplemented by reference TRBV19 and TRBJ1-2, the full variable domain reads DGGITQSPKYLFRKEGQNVTLSCEQNLNHDAMYWYRQDPGQGLRLIYYSQIVNDFQKGDIAEGYSVSREKKESFPLTVTSAQKNPTAFYLCASSISSGGYVYGYTFGSGTRLTVV.

The chain uses TRBV5-4 and TRBJ2-3; the match to TRBD1 covers 9 bases. V was clipped by 3 bases and J by 1 base; unmatched bases: 6. Germline V lookup: CDR1 SGHNT, CDR2 YYREEE (reference sequence). This CDR3 comprises 16 residues. The CDR3 bases are TGTGCCAGCAGCTCACCGAGGACAGGGGGCACAGATACGCAGTATTTT. Residues: CASSSPRTGGTDTQYF.

The gene calls are TRBV30 and TRBJ2-2, with D maybe TRBD1 (6 bases). V was cut by 1 base and J by 6 bases, with 9 bases left in between. CDR3 size: 13 residues. Germline CDR1 and CDR2: GTSNPN and SVGIG (reference sequence). The CDR3 sequence: CAWSGTVPGELFF. In DNA, the CDR3 is TGTGCCTGGAGTGGGACAGTGCCCGGGGAGCTGTTTTTT.

The rearrangement links TRBV7-2 to TRBJ2-5; D call uncertain. CDR3 length: 15 amino acids. Germline V lookup: CDR1 SGHTA, CDR2 FQGNSA. The V end lost 2 bases, the J end lost 1 base, and 11 bases lay between the germline ends. CDR3 residues: CASSLIWAAQETQYF. CDR3 nucleotide sequence: TGTGCCAGCAGCTTAATTTGGGCAGCCCAAGAGACCCAGTACTTC.

V usage is TRBV13 and J usage is TRBJ2-5, with D hard to call. The CDR3 has 14 amino acids. Germline CDR1 PRHDT, CDR2 FYEKMQ (reference sequence). V gave up 0 bases and J gave up 5 bases, with 10 bases separating them. CDR3 bases: TGTGCCAGCAGCTTAGGACGGTCGAAGGAGACCCAGTACTTC. Encoded protein: CASSLGRSKETQYF.

This chain joins TRBV19 and TRBJ2-1; TRBD2 aligns across 9 bases. V gave up 4 bases and J gave up 2 bases; unmatched junction bases: 6. The CDR3 runs to 16 residues. Per the germline V gene, CDR1 is LNHDA and CDR2 is SQIVND (reference sequence). CDR3 region: CASSTSSGSPYNEQFF. The CDR3 DNA reads as TGTGCCAGTAGTACCAGTAGCGGGAGCCCCTACAATGAGCAGTTCTTC. Using reference TRBV19 and TRBJ2-1 for the parts outside the CDR3, the full variable domain is DGGITQSPKYLFRKEGQNVTLSCEQNLNHDAMYWYRQDPGQGLRLIYYSQIVNDFQKGDIAEGYSVSREKKESFPLTVTSAQKNPTAFYLCASSTSSGSPYNEQFFGPGTRLTVL.

This clone appeared a single time. The chain is built from TRBV18 and TRBJ2-7; TRBD2 aligns across 8 bases. The CDR3 has 17 residues. J lost 1 base, V lost 3 bases, and 11 bases had no gene match. Germline V gene lookup returns CDR1 KGHSH and CDR2 LQKENI. The chain's CDR3 is CASSPNPGTRRSYEQYF. CDR3 in DNA: TGTGCCAGCTCACCCAATCCTGGGACTAGGAGATCCTACGAGCAGTACTTC. Using reference TRBV18 and TRBJ2-7 for the parts outside the CDR3, the full variable domain is NAGVMQNPRHLVRRRGQEARLRCSPMKGHSHVYWYRQLPEEGLKFMVYLQKENIIDESGMPKERFSAEFPKEGPSILRIQQVVRGDSAAYFCASSPNPGTRRSYEQYFGPGTRLTVT.

The chain employs TRBV10-1 and TRBJ1-2; TRBD1 aligns across 7 bases. V lost 5 bases, J lost 7 bases, and 16 bases stayed unmatched. This CDR3 comprises 16 residues. The germline V gene has CDR1 WNHNN and CDR2 SYGVQD (reference sequence). The CDR3, as DNA: TGCGCCAGCAGTCCGACCCAGGGGGAAAGGCTCTCTGGCTACACCTTC. Its protein product is CASSPTQGERLSGYTF.

This clone came up once. V usage is TRBV5-1 and J usage is TRBJ1-2; TRBD1 might be the D (6 bases). Germline-derived CDR1 and CDR2 are SGHRS and YFSETQ. Trimming took 4 bases from V and 4 from J, leaving 11 bases between them. This CDR3 spans 13 amino acids. The CDR3 is CASSQDSFYGYTF. CDR3 DNA sequence: TGCGCCAGCAGCCAGGACAGTTTCTATGGCTACACCTTC. Together with reference TRBV5-1 and TRBJ1-2, the CDR3 gives the full variable domain: KAGVTQTPRYLIKTRGQQVTLSCSPISGHRSVSWYQQTPGQGLQFLFEYFSETQRNKGNFPGRFSGRQFSNSRSEMNVSTLELGDSALYLCASSQDSFYGYTFGSGTRLTVV.

This rearrangement joins TRBV7-2 to TRBJ1-2, with D unclear. Trimming stripped 5 bases from V and 1 base from J, with 14 bases between. Per germline, CDR1 SGHTA and CDR2 FQGNSA. The CDR3 extends over 15 amino acids. The CDR3 protein is CASSSQTILNYGYTF. CDR3 coding DNA: TGTGCCAGCAGCAGCCAAACTATTCTTAACTATGGCTACACCTTC.

This clone was seen once. The J gene is TRBJ1-5, the V gene TRBV2; D is undetermined. CDR3 length: 15 residues. Trimming left V 7 bases short and J 0 bases short, with 13 bases between. Germline-derived CDR1 and CDR2 are SNHLY and FYNNEI. CDR3 nucleotides: TGTGCCAGCAAATTTGGCACCACTAGCAATCAGCCCCAGCATTTT. This encodes CASKFGTTSNQPQHF.

The rearrangement uses TRBV5-1 and TRBJ2-6; perhaps TRBD1 as D (6 bases). The CDR3 is 17 amino acids. V was shortened by 0 bases and J by 0 bases, with 10 bases between the two germline ends. From germline, CDR1 is SGHRS and CDR2 YFSETQ. CDR3 amino acids: CASSLGQAPSGANVLTF. CDR3 DNA: TGCGCCAGCAGCTTGGGACAGGCTCCCTCTGGGGCCAACGTCCTGACTTTC.

The genes are TRBV9 and TRBJ2-1, with 9 nucleotides matching TRBD2. V gave up 0 bases and J gave up 8 bases; unmatched junction bases: 9. CDR1 and CDR2 (germline): SGDLS, YYNGEE. The CDR3 runs 16 residues. The CDR3 here is CASSVGPAGGRDEQFF. In nucleotides, the CDR3 is TGTGCCAGCAGCGTAGGACCGGCGGGGGGGCGCGATGAGCAGTTCTTC.

The V call is TRBV7-3, the J call TRBJ2-2; 7 nucleotides line up with TRBD1. CDR3 size: 17 residues. V shed 2 bases, J shed 0 bases, and the junction held 6 bases outside the gene matches. CDR1 is SGHTA and CDR2 is FQGTGA in the germline V gene. The CDR3 loop reads CASSLSGDRANTGELFF. In DNA, the CDR3 is TGTGCCAGCAGCTTATCTGGTGACAGGGCGAACACCGGGGAGCTGTTTTTT.

V usage is TRBV7-9 and J usage is TRBJ2-5; the match to TRBD1 covers 9 bases. CDR3 length: 15 residues. V shed 2 bases, J shed 3 bases, and the junction held 4 bases outside the gene matches. From germline, CDR1 is SEHNR and CDR2 FQNEAQ (reference sequence). In nucleotides, the CDR3 is TGTGCCAGCAGCTTAACTGGGACAGGGAAAGAGACCCAGTACTTC. Encoded protein: CASSLTGTGKETQYF.

The J gene is TRBJ2-1, the V gene TRBV30, with D perhaps matching TRBD2 (5 bases). V lost 4 bases and J lost 4, with 8 bases in between. The CDR3 length is 12 residues. CDR1 and CDR2 (germline): GTSNPN, SVGIG (reference sequence). The CDR3 region is CAWTPGYNEQFF. The CDR3 DNA is TGTGCCTGGACCCCGGGGTACAATGAGCAGTTCTTC.

The chain employs TRBV6-2 or TRBV6-3 and TRBJ2-2; TRBD1 aligns across 11 bases. CDR3 length: 14 amino acids. V lost 4 bases, J lost 6 bases, and 1 base stayed unmatched. Per the germline V gene, CDR1 is MNHEY and CDR2 is SVGEGT. This chain's CDR3 is CASSWTGGAGELFF. The CDR3 coding sequence is TGTGCCAGCAGTTGGACAGGGGGCGCCGGGGAGCTGTTTTTT.

The CDR3 here is CASSEAPAARETQYF. CDR3 sequence (DNA): TGTGCCAGCAGTGAAGCCCCCGCGGCTCGCGAGACCCAGTACTTC. The chain has TRBV6-1 and TRBJ2-5; D uncertain. Trimming shortened V by 0 bases and J by 5 bases, and 13 bases separated the two germline ends. CDR3 length: 15 amino acids. Germline V gene lookup returns CDR1 MNHNS and CDR2 SASEGT.

The chain uses TRBV3-1 (or the pseudogene TRBV3-2) and TRBJ2-1; TRBD2 matches 8 bases. Germline lookup yields CDR1 LGHDT and CDR2 YNNKEL (reference sequence). The ends lost 0 bases at V and 5 bases at J; junction bases unmatched: 6. CDR3 size: 16 residues. The CDR3, as DNA: TGTGCCAGCAGCCAAGATGTCCCGGGGGGGAACAATGAGCAGTTCTTC. It yields the protein CASSQDVPGGNNEQFF.

The V call is TRBV3-1 (or the pseudogene TRBV3-2), the J call TRBJ2-1, with 7 bases that match TRBD2. Trimming cost V 1 base and J 6 bases; bases outside gene matches: 6. In germline, CDR1 is LGHDT, CDR2 YNNKEL (reference sequence). CDR3 size: 15 residues. The CDR3 coding sequence is TGTGCCAGCAGCCAAGTTAGCGGGCGGGGCAATGAGCAGTTCTTC. It is translated as CASSQVSGRGNEQFF.

V and J are TRBV5-4 and TRBJ1-1; 7 positions agree with TRBD1. Unmatched junction bases numbered 4, after V lost 4 bases and J lost 1 base. Germline assignment: CDR1 SGHNT and CDR2 YYREEE (reference sequence). CDR3 length: 14 residues. CDR3 in amino acids: CASSPWTGNTEAFF. The CDR3 coding sequence is TGTGCCAGCAGCCCCTGGACAGGGAACACTGAAGCTTTCTTT.